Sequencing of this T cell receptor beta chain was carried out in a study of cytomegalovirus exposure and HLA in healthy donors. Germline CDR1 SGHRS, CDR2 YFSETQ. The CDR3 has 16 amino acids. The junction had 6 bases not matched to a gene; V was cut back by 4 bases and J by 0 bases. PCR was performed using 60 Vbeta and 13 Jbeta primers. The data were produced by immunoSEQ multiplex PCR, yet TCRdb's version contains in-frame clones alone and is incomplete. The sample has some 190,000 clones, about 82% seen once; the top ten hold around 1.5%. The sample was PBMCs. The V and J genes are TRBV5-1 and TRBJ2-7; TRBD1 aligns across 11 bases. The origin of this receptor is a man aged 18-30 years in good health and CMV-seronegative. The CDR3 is CASSRTGTGGSYEQYF. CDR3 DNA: TGCGCCAGCAGCCGGACCGGGACAGGGGGCTCCTACGAGCAGTACTTC.